This T cell receptor beta chain was found in a study of CXCR3 chemokines and chemotherapy response in bladder cancer. TCRdb re-called the PCR reads with MiXCR, one entry per CDR3 protein. There are around 13,000 distinct CDR3 sequences in the sample; around 12% occur only once, and about 25% lies in the top ten. At least ten counts were recorded for this clonotype. Germline V gene data show CDR1 as SGHDT and CDR2 as YYEEEE. CDR3 size: 16 residues. J was trimmed by 2 bases and V by 3 bases; bases with no gene match: 11. This sample was obtained from a patient whose treatment included neoadjuvant chemotherapy. The TCR sequence derives from a human donor with bladder cancer that did not respond to neoadjuvant chemotherapy. The rearrangement joins TRBV5-6 to TRBJ2-7; TRBD1 matches 7 bases. The chain's CDR3 is CASSWLTGSMAYEQYF. CDR3 in DNA: TGTGCCAGCAGCTGGCTGACAGGGAGCATGGCCTACGAGCAGTACTTC.